The next 5 T cell receptor beta chains were all read from a single sample in a study of CD8+ T cells in alopecia areata. The treatment here: oral pan-JAK inhibitor, 5-10 mg twice daily. Extracted RNA was reverse transcribed into cDNA, the sequencing template. TCRdb's copy holds only in-frame clones and misses some; the assay was immunoSEQ multiplex PCR. The sample includes about 190,000 clones, 60% of them seen just once. This specimen was CD4+ T cells sorted from blood, taken at week 24, from a patient treated with tofacitinib. These receptors all come from a human donor with alopecia areata.

The chain carries TRBV30 and TRBJ2-6; D gene unclear. The CDR3 runs to 16 residues. The germline CDR1 and CDR2 sequences are GTSNPN and SVGIG (reference sequence). V gave up 1 base and J gave up 8 bases, with 18 bases separating them. Written as DNA, the CDR3 is TGTGCCTGGAGTGGGTCTTTCCTCGGGCTTACCAACGTCCTGACTTTC. It encodes CAWSGSFLGLTNVLTF.

V gene TRBV9 combines with J gene TRBJ1-2; 7 nucleotides agree with TRBD1. Germline V gives CDR1 SGDLS, CDR2 YYNGEE. The CDR3 spans 14 residues. J lost 1 base, V lost 3 bases, and 3 bases had no gene match. The CDR3 DNA sequence: TGTGCCAGCAGCGAGGGGGACAGTAACTATGGCTACACCTTC. Its translation: CASSEGDSNYGYTF.

The V and J genes are TRBV2 and TRBJ2-3; D might be TRBD2 (5 bases). V lost 4 bases and J 0 bases, leaving 8 bases between the germline ends. CDR3 length equals 14 residues. Germline V gives CDR1 SNHLY, CDR2 FYNNEI. The CDR3 DNA is TGTGCCAGCAGTGGTCGCGGGAGCACAGATACGCAGTATTTT. The encoded protein is CASSGRGSTDTQYF.

This clone appeared a single time. The sample carries other DNA sequences with the same CDR3. The chain carries TRBV5-1 and TRBJ1-5; tentative D call: TRBD1 (5 bases). Germline-derived CDR1 and CDR2 are SGHRS and YFSETQ. Between the trimmed V and J ends, which lost 0 bases and 2 bases, there was a span of 9 bases. CDR3 length: 15 residues. The CDR3 DNA sequence: TGCGCCAGCAGCTTGGAAGTGGGGGGCAATCAGCCCCAGCATTTT. The encoded protein is CASSLEVGGNQPQHF.

The chain links TRBV15 to TRBJ1-1; possibly TRBD1 for D (5 bases). Trimming took off 0 bases at V and 10 bases at J, with 12 bases between the two ends. Germline V gene data show CDR1 as LNHNV and CDR2 as YYDKDF (reference sequence). There are 13 residues in the CDR3. The CDR3 sequence is CATSREVPGGAFF. The DNA for the CDR3 is TGTGCCACCAGCAGAGAAGTCCCGGGGGGAGCTTTCTTT.